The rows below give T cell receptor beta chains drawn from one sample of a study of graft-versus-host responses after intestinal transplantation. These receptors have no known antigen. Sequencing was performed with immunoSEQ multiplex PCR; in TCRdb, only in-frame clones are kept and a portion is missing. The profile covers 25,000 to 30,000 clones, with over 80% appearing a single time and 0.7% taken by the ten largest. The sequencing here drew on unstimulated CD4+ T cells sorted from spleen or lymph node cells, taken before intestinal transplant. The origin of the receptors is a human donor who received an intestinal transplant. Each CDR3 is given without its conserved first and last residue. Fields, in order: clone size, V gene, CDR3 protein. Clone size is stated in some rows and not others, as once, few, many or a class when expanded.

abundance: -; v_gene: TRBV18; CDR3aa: ASSLTIADSYEQY
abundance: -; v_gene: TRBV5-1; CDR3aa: ASSLELAGPPYEQY
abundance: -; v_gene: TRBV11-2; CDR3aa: ASSIGGLFQETQY
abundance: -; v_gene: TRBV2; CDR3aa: ASKEDRATNYGYT
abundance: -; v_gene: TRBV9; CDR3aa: ASSQTPGTQETQY
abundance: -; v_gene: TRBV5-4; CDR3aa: ASSLGQAFTDTQY
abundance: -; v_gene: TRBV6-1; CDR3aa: ASSVDWVTNEKLF
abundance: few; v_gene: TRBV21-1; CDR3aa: ASSRRDTEAF
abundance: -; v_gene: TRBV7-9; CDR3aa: ASSLRGNTEAF
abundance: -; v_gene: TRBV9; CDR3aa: ASSVVPGNTEAF
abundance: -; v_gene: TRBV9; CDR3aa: ASSPRGQNEKLF
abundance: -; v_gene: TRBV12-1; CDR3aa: ASSFGDYETEQY
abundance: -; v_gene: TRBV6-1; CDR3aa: ASSEGNYGYT